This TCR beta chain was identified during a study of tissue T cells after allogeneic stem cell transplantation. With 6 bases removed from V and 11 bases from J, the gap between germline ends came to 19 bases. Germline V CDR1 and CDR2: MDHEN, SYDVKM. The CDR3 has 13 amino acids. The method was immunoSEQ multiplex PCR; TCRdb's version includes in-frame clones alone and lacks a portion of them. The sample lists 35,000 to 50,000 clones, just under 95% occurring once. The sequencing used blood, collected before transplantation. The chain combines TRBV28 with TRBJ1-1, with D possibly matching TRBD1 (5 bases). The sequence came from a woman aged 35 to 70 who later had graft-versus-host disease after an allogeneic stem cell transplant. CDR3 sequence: CASSPHGQGFAFF. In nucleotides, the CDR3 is TGTGCCAGCAGCCCTCACGGGCAGGGCTTTGCTTTCTTT.